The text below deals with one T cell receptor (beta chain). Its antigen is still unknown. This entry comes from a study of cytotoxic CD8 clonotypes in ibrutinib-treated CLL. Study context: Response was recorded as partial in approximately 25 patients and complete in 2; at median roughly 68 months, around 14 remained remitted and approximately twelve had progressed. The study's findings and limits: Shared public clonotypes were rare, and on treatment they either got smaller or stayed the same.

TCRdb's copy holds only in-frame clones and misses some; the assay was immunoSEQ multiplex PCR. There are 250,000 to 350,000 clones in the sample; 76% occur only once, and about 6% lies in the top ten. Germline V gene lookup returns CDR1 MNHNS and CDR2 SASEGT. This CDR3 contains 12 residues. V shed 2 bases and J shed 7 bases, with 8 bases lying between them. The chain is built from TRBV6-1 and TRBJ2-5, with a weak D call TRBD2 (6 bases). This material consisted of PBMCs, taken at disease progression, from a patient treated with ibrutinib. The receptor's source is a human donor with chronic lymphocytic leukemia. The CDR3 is CASSELGGTQYF. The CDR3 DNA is TGTGCCAGCAGTGAACTCGGGGGGACCCAGTACTTC.